Included here is one T cell receptor beta chain sequence, with context. CDR3 size: 16 residues. CDR1 is MDHEN, CDR2 SYDVKM, per germline. V lost 6 bases, J lost 0 bases, and 9 bases stayed unmatched. Time point described: pre-treatment sample, taken before nivolumab and TIL therapy. These data belong to a study of TIL therapy for anti-PD-1-resistant metastatic lung cancer. The immunoSEQ assay was v3. This table comes from immunoSEQ multiplex PCR, and its TCRdb copy is limited to in-frame clones, with some not included. The table includes 18,000 or so clones, about four fifths detected once. This sequence originates from a person aged 25 to 80 with non-small cell lung cancer. This specimen consisted of blood, obtained at baseline. This chain links TRBV28 with TRBJ2-7, with 9 bases identical to TRBD2. The DNA for the CDR3 is TGTGCCAGCAGCTCCCCCGGACTAGCGTTCTCCTACGAGCAGTACTTC. It translates to CASSSPGLAFSYEQYF.